One TCR beta chain is described in this entry. Its antigen is unidentified. The data derive from a study of cytomegalovirus exposure and HLA in healthy donors. Study at large: Of several hundred genotyped donors, about 81% clustered with self-reported Caucasian donors. Findings and limits, study-wide: The HLA-A and HLA-B alleles of most subjects were reportedly predicted accurately from TCR beta sequences.

Per the germline V gene, CDR1 is MNHEY and CDR2 is SVGAGI. Trimming at V came to 8 bases and at J to 1 base, leaving 7 bases not matched to a gene. The CDR3 runs to 14 residues. The primer mix had 60 Vbeta and 13 Jbeta primers. Only in-frame clones appear in the TCRdb table, and some are missing; sequencing was by immunoSEQ multiplex PCR. The table records about 120,000 clones, 8.5% to 10% of them present only once. The sample comprised PBMCs. The sequence was collected from a man aged 25 to 45 in good health and CMV-seronegative. The chain recombines TRBV6-5 with TRBJ1-1, with 7 bases fitting TRBD1. The CDR3 DNA reads as TGTGCCAGCGCCGAGACAGGGCCGAACACTGAAGCTTTCTTT. Its translation is CASAETGPNTEAFF.